The rows below give T cell receptor beta chains drawn from one sample of a study of blood T cell repertoires in COVID-19. Sequencing was performed with immunoSEQ multiplex PCR; in TCRdb, only in-frame clones are kept and a portion is missing. The repertoire includes about 300,000 clones, about 91% of them detected once, and 5.5% to 8.5% sits in the top ten. The sequenced sample was peripheral blood. These receptors all stem from a woman aged 25 to 39 who had recovered from COVID-19. Each CDR3 is given with its conserved first and last residue. The order of the fields is J gene, clone size, CDR3 length, V gene, D gene, CDR3 protein, CDR3 DNA. A D gene is named only where the DNA matches it firmly. The size field is filled for only some rows; it gives once, few, many or a size class.

>TRBJ2-1|-|17|TRBV5-4|TRBD1
CASSFKTTGGPLDEQFF
TGTGCCAGCAGCTTTAAGACGACAGGGGGACCCCTCGATGAGCAGTTCTTC
>TRBJ2-6|-|15|TRBV11-1|TRBD1
CASRYTGAGANVLTF
TGTGCCAGCAGATATACAGGGGCTGGGGCCAACGTCCTGACTTTC
>TRBJ2-5|once|15|TRBV2|TRBD2
CASSVGRGSQETQYF
TGTGCCAGCAGTGTTGGGAGGGGTTCCCAAGAGACCCAGTACTTC
>TRBJ2-7|-|15|TRBV28|-
CASSLRSSKSYEQYF
TGTGCCAGCAGTTTACGGTCTAGTAAATCCTACGAGCAGTACTTC
>TRBJ2-3|once|13|TRBV29-1|TRBD2
CSVAGGGTDTQYF
TGCAGCGTTGCTGGCGGGGGAACAGATACGCAGTATTTT
>TRBJ2-7|-|13|TRBV18|TRBD1
CASSPATGDEQYF
TGTGCCAGCTCACCAGCTACAGGGGACGAGCAGTACTTC
>TRBJ1-4|-|15|TRBV2|TRBD1
CASRSGGASNEKLFF
TGTGCCAGCAGGTCAGGGGGCGCCTCTAATGAAAAACTGTTTTTT
>TRBJ2-1|once|14|TRBV7-9|-
CASSLPDRYNEQFF
TGTGCCAGCAGCTTGCCGGACAGATACAATGAGCAGTTCTTC
>TRBJ2-3|-|16|TRBV15|-
CATSLTGGAGTDTQYF
TGTGCCACCAGCCTTACAGGGGGGGCTGGCACAGATACGCAGTATTTT
>TRBJ2-3|-|16|TRBV6-5|TRBD2
CASSYTTRAGGDTQYF
TGTGCCAGCAGTTATACGACGCGGGCGGGGGGAGATACGCAGTATTTT
>TRBJ1-1|-|14|TRBV7-9|-
CASSPIDRGTEAFF
TGTGCCAGCAGCCCCATTGACCGAGGCACTGAAGCTTTCTTT
>TRBJ1-4|-|15|TRBV5-5|-
CASSLYLLEGEKLFF
TGTGCCAGCAGCTTGTATTTGCTGGAGGGGGAAAAACTGTTTTTT
>TRBJ1-1|few|14|TRBV3-1/TRBV3-2|TRBD1
CASSYRGSDTEAFF
TGTGCCAGCAGCTACAGGGGGTCTGACACTGAAGCTTTCTTT
>TRBJ2-1|-|16|TRBV2|TRBD2
CASRFSGGQLYNEQFF
TGTGCCAGCAGGTTTAGCGGGGGCCAACTCTACAATGAGCAGTTCTTC
>TRBJ2-3|-|18|TRBV18|TRBD1
CASSTRDRATPSTDTQYF
TGTGCCAGCTCAACACGGGACAGGGCGACTCCTAGCACAGATACGCAGTATTTT
>TRBJ1-3|-|15|TRBV5-5|-
CASSSGQAQGNTIYF
TGTGCCAGCAGCTCAGGACAAGCACAGGGAAACACCATATATTTT
>TRBJ2-4|-|16|TRBV19|TRBD1
CASSTGPGQGGNIQYF
TGTGCCAGTAGTACCGGGCCGGGACAGGGAGGCAACATTCAGTACTTC
>TRBJ1-3|-|14|TRBV14|-
CASSPGPTGDTIYF
TGTGCCAGCAGCCCGGGTCCTACGGGTGACACCATATATTTT
>TRBJ2-7|-|15|TRBV6-6|TRBD1
CASSYPGTGGNEQYF
TGTGCCAGCAGTTACCCCGGGACAGGGGGCAACGAGCAGTACTTC
>TRBJ1-2|-|15|TRBV19|-
CASSIKIAENYGYTF
TGTGCCAGTAGTATCAAGATTGCGGAAAACTATGGCTACACCTTC
>TRBJ2-7|-|13|TRBV28|TRBD1
CASSYRGPYEQYF
TGTGCCAGCAGTTACAGGGGTCCTTACGAGCAGTACTTC
>TRBJ1-3|-|19|TRBV21-1|-
CASSSRDRGFWPPGNTIYF
TGTGCCAGCAGCTCGCGGGACAGGGGATTTTGGCCACCTGGAAACACCATATATTTT
>TRBJ1-2|-|12|TRBV7-2|-
CASSLDRHGYTF
TGTGCCAGCAGCTTAGACAGGCACGGCTACACCTTC
>TRBJ2-3|-|14|TRBV27|-
CASSGWASTDTQYF
TGTGCCAGCAGTGGGTGGGCGAGCACAGATACGCAGTATTTT
>TRBJ2-1|-|15|TRBV6-1|TRBD2
CASSEVAGGPSEQFF
TGTGCCAGCAGTGAAGTAGCGGGGGGCCCGAGCGAGCAGTTCTTC
>TRBJ1-2|once|13|TRBV5-1|TRBD1
CASSQDREFGYTF
TGCGCCAGCAGCCAGGACAGGGAATTTGGCTACACCTTC
>TRBJ2-1|-|14|TRBV6-5|-
CASRRWVSEFEQFF
TGTGCCAGCAGGCGTTGGGTAAGCGAGTTTGAGCAGTTCTTC
>TRBJ2-1|-|15|TRBV19|-
CASSIGLGPYNEQFF
TGTGCCAGTAGTATAGGGCTGGGGCCTTACAATGAGCAGTTCTTC
>TRBJ2-1|-|15|TRBV6-2/TRBV6-3|TRBD1
CASSLLDRGGNEQFF
TGTGCCAGCAGTCTCCTGGACAGGGGGGGCAATGAGCAGTTCTTC
>TRBJ2-1|-|18|TRBV24-1|TRBD1
CATSEGTGRGSAYNEQFF
TGTGCCACCAGTGAAGGGACAGGGCGAGGGTCGGCCTACAATGAGCAGTTCTTC
>TRBJ2-7|once|15|TRBV6-5|TRBD2
CASSLGGGNSYEQYF
TGTGCCAGCAGCCTGGGGGGGGGAAACTCCTACGAGCAGTACTTC
>TRBJ1-5|-|15|TRBV2|-
CASSGQRTGNQPQHF
TGTGCCAGCAGTGGGCAGCGAACGGGCAATCAGCCCCAGCATTTT
>TRBJ2-7|few|13|TRBV9|-
CASSANPHYEQYF
TGTGCCAGCAGCGCTAACCCCCACTACGAGCAGTACTTC
>TRBJ2-3|-|12|TRBV2|-
CASSAVVDTQYF
TGTGCCAGCAGTGCGGTGGTAGATACGCAGTATTTT
>TRBJ1-1|-|11|TRBV23-1|-
CARTGPTEAFF
TGCGCCAGGACAGGTCCCACTGAAGCTTTCTTT
>TRBJ1-5|-|15|TRBV7-2|TRBD1
CASRLLTGGFQPQHF
TGTGCCAGCAGGTTGCTGACAGGGGGGTTTCAGCCCCAGCATTTT
>TRBJ1-3|-|17|TRBV5-1|-
CASSAEGGSRYGNTIYF
TGCGCCAGCAGCGCCGAGGGCGGTTCGCGGTACGGAAACACCATATATTTT
>TRBJ2-7|-|17|TRBV24-1|TRBD1
CATPQGDRVTPSYEQYF
TGTGCCACCCCTCAGGGGGACAGGGTCACGCCGAGCTACGAGCAGTACTTC
>TRBJ1-4|-|13|TRBV6-6|-
CASSQGQNEKLFF
TGTGCCAGCAGCCAAGGACAGAATGAAAAACTGTTTTTT
>TRBJ1-5|-|14|TRBV27|-
CASRATGSNQPQHF
TGTGCCAGCAGGGCGACAGGCTCCAATCAGCCCCAGCATTTT
>TRBJ2-5|-|16|TRBV4-1|TRBD1
CASSQPGTGGRETQYF
TGCGCCAGCAGCCAACCTGGGACAGGGGGAAGAGAGACCCAGTACTTC
>TRBJ1-2|-|14|TRBV7-2|-
CASSLGGAGYGYTF
TGTGCCAGCAGCTTAGGAGGGGCGGGGTATGGCTACACCTTC
>TRBJ2-7|-|13|TRBV6-5|-
CASTVAATGEQYF
TGTGCCAGCACCGTGGCTGCGACGGGGGAGCAGTACTTC
>TRBJ2-2|-|15|TRBV9|-
CASSVADREGGELFF
TGTGCCAGCAGCGTAGCGGACAGGGAGGGCGGGGAGCTGTTTTTT
>TRBJ1-3|-|16|TRBV28|-
CASSLWAAGSGNTIYF
TGTGCCAGCAGTTTATGGGCCGCAGGCTCTGGAAACACCATATATTTT
>TRBJ1-2|-|14|TRBV4-2|-
CASSQDPGNYGYTF
TGTGCCAGCAGCCAAGACCCCGGTAACTATGGCTACACCTTC
>TRBJ1-4|-|14|TRBV2|-
CASSEGQNNEKLFF
TGTGCCAGCAGTGAAGGCCAGAATAATGAAAAACTGTTTTTT
>TRBJ1-1|few|15|TRBV5-6|TRBD1
CASSFVTGADTEAFF
TGTGCCAGCAGCTTTGTCACAGGGGCGGACACTGAAGCTTTCTTT